This TCR beta chain was recovered during a study of T cell repertoires in cytomegalovirus infection. Points from the study as a whole: The study found HLA-C-restricted CMV-specific TCR beta clonotypes dominating the ex vivo response.

TCRdb re-derived calls from the reads in MiXCR, one entry per CDR3 protein. The data contain 200,000 or so distinct CDR3 sequences, 38% of them seen just once; the ten biggest clones take up approximately 60%. This clonotype has a count of ten or more. What it recognizes is unknown. V lost 3 bases and J 0 bases, leaving 12 bases between the germline ends. CDR3 length: 16 residues. The germline V gene has CDR1 LNHNV and CDR2 YYDKDF (reference sequence). This chain joins TRBV15 and TRBJ1-3; no firm D call. The sequences come from CD8+ T cells from cultured PBMCs, collected from culture after CMV antigen stimulation. This TCR derives from a human donor in good health (CMV status not recorded). Some clones in this sample may be carry-over from other donors' samples. CDR3 bases: TGTGCCACCAGCAGCCATCGACGGGCCTCTGGAAACACCATATATTTT. Translated: CATSSHRRASGNTIYF.